This is a list of T cell receptor beta chains from one sample in a study of neurological immune-mediated disorders. One entry per CDR3 protein results from TCRdb running MiXCR on the 5' RACE reads. The repertoire consists of approximately 48,000 distinct CDR3 sequences, with 12% occurring once and the leading ten covering around 8.8%. Source material: PBMCs. The receptors derive from a male donor with HTLV-1-associated myelopathy (HAM/TSP). Both conserved end residues are part of each CDR3. Each record gives: V gene, D gene, J gene, clone size, CDR3 protein, CDR3 DNA. The D gene is left open where the match is weak. Size values are once, few and many counts, or a class for expanded clones, and some rows have none.

TRBV20-1,-,TRBJ2-3,-,CSASNSADTQYF,TGCAGTGCTAGCAATAGCGCAGATACGCAGTATTTT
TRBV20-1,TRBD2,TRBJ2-5,many,CSARGAIAGFQETQYF,TGCAGTGCTAGAGGCGCAATAGCGGGGTTCCAAGAGACCCAGTACTTC
TRBV20-1,-,TRBJ1-3,many,CSARDRQTGNTIYF,TGCAGTGCTAGAGATCGGCAGACTGGAAACACCATATATTTT
TRBV20-1,TRBD1,TRBJ1-2,few,CSAYTGTANNYGYTF,TGCAGTGCTTACACCGGGACAGCGAATAACTATGGCTACACCTTC
TRBV11-3,-,TRBJ2-5,-,CASSLVVASETEYF,TGTGCCAGCAGCTTAGTTGTGGCCTCAGAGACCGAGTACTTC
TRBV5-1,TRBD1,TRBJ1-1,-,CASSDGDRAEAFF,TGCGCCAGCAGCGACGGGGACAGGGCTGAAGCTTTCTTT
TRBV5-6,-,TRBJ1-2,-,CASSFSLRPGRQGPNYGYTF,TGTGCCAGCAGCTTCTCCCTTCGCCCGGGGAGGCAGGGACCTAACTATGGCTACACCTTC
TRBV5-1,-,TRBJ1-2,-,CASSTDRDYGYTF,TGCGCCAGCAGCACGGACAGAGACTATGGCTACACCTTC
TRBV20-1,-,TRBJ2-1,-,CSAGGLSYEQFF,TGCAGTGCAGGCGGACTCTCCTATGAGCAGTTCTTC
TRBV5-1,TRBD1,TRBJ2-6,many,CASTIDRVRANVLTF,TGCGCCAGCACCATCGACAGGGTTAGGGCCAACGTCCTGACTTTC
TRBV3-1,-,TRBJ1-1,-,CASIPGGQATGAFF,TGTGCCAGCATACCCGGGGGGCAGGCGACGGGAGCTTTCTTT